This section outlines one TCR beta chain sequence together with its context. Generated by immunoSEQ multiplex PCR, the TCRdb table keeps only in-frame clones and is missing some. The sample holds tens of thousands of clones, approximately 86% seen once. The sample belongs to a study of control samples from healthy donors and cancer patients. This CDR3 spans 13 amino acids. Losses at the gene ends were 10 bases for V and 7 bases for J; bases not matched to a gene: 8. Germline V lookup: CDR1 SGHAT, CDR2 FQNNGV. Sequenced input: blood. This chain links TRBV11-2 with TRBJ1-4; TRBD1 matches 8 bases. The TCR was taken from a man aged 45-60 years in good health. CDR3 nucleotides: TGTGCCAACTCAGGGGGCCGGGTTGAAAAACTGTTTTTT. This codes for CANSGGRVEKLFF.